This TCR beta chain was sequenced in a study of T cell responses to AZD1222 COVID-19 vaccine. Study outcomes and limitations: Repertoires were obtained solely post-peak T cell response.

TCRdb's copy holds only in-frame clones and misses some; the assay was immunoSEQ multiplex PCR. The sample holds about 150,000 clones; approximately 90% are singletons and the top ten take less than 2%. Germline V lookup: CDR1 LNHNV, CDR2 YYDKDF (reference sequence). V trimming: 1 base; J trimming: 5 bases; junction bases outside the gene matches: 10. The length of the CDR3 is 18 residues. To note about this clone: Its antigen is unknown.

The source was peripheral blood, collected on day 0 of AZD1222 vaccination. The clonotype was recovered from an adult in good health. The V and J genes are TRBV15 and TRBJ2-5, with TRBD2 matching over 13 bases. The CDR3 here is CATSRGTSGGPLGETQYF. In DNA, the CDR3 is TGTGCCACCAGCAGAGGGACTAGCGGGGGTCCCTTGGGGGAGACCCAGTACTTC.